This T cell receptor beta chain came from a study of blood T cell repertoires in COVID-19. The method was immunoSEQ multiplex PCR; TCRdb's version includes in-frame clones alone and lacks a portion of them. The repertoire holds roughly 380,000 clones, with roughly four fifths as singletons. The CDR3 extends over 16 amino acids. From germline, CDR1 is SNHLY and CDR2 FYNNEI. Trimming shortened V by 6 bases and J by 2 bases, and 19 bases separated the two germline ends. This clonotype was obtained from a human donor with acute or convalescent COVID-19. The donor label of this sample is uncertain. The material sequenced was peripheral blood. J is TRBJ1-1 and V is TRBV2; tentatively, D is TRBD1 (5 bases). The CDR3 region is CASREKNIGGNTEAFF. As DNA, the CDR3 is TGTGCCAGCAGGGAAAAGAATATCGGGGGTAACACTGAAGCTTTCTTT.